Each of the 3 T cell receptor beta chains below was sequenced from the same sample in a study of control samples from healthy donors and cancer patients. Only in-frame clones appear in the TCRdb table, and some are missing; sequencing was by immunoSEQ multiplex PCR. The table has 55,000 to 80,000 clones, roughly 90% seen once. Sequencing used PBMCs. Receptors were obtained from a man aged 60-69 years with colorectal cancer.

V is TRBV7-2 and J is TRBJ1-6; D ambiguous. V gave up 1 base and J gave up 5 bases, with 9 bases separating them. CDR3 size: 15 residues. Germline CDR1 is SGHTA and CDR2 is FQGNSA. Here the CDR3 DNA reads TGTGCCAGCAGCTTAGTAGAGATAAATAATTCACCCCTCCACTTT. Its translation is CASSLVEINNSPLHF.

In nucleotides, the CDR3 is TGCGCCAGCAGACGCCTCTACACAGGGGGCACCTACGAGCAGTACTTC. Amino acids: CASRRLYTGGTYEQYF. This chain uses TRBV5-1 with TRBJ2-7; 9 bases map to TRBD1. Germline loops: CDR1 SGHRS, CDR2 YFSETQ. The CDR3 is made up of 16 amino acids. The junction had 11 bases not matched to a gene; V was cut back by 5 bases and J by 2 bases.

V is TRBV27 and J is TRBJ2-5; D possibly matches TRBD1 or TRBD2 (5 bases each). This CDR3 region has 14 residues. The V end lost 6 bases, the J end lost 0 bases, and 11 bases lay between the germline ends. CDR1 and CDR2 (germline): MNHEY, SMNVEV (reference sequence). CDR3 coding DNA: TGTGCCAGCAGAACTGAGGGGTACCAAGAGACCCAGTACTTC. Its translation: CASRTEGYQETQYF.